Listed below are T cell receptor beta chains from one sample, sequenced in a study of shared clonotypes between healthy human individuals. Assay: immunoSEQ multiplex PCR; the TCRdb copy retains only in-frame clones and omits some. In the table there are some 200,000 clones, 50% to 80% of which are singletons. The sequenced sample was memory CD4+ T cells sorted from blood. The origin of the receptors is a man aged 30-40 years in good health. CDR3s include the opening cysteine and the closing phenylalanine or tryptophan. The D gene is left open where the match is weak. Clone size, where shown, is once, few, many, or a class for clones that have expanded.

D gene: TRBD2; J gene: TRBJ2-4; clone size: -; V gene: TRBV7-2; CDR3 protein: CASSLGGTIVIQYF; CDR3 DNA: TGTGCCAGCAGCTTAGGGGGGACTATAGTAATTCAGTACTTC
D gene: -; J gene: TRBJ1-3; clone size: -; V gene: TRBV5-6; CDR3 protein: CASSGVPGTISGNTIYF; CDR3 DNA: TGTGCCAGCAGCGGAGTCCCCGGGACTATCTCTGGAAACACCATATATTTT
D gene: -; J gene: TRBJ2-1; clone size: -; V gene: TRBV20-1; CDR3 protein: CSARTLREQFF; CDR3 DNA: TGCAGTGCTAGAACCCTACGAGAGCAGTTCTTC
D gene: -; J gene: TRBJ2-7; clone size: -; V gene: TRBV7-6; CDR3 protein: CASSFPADEQYF; CDR3 DNA: TGTGCCAGCAGCTTTCCAGCGGACGAGCAGTACTTC
D gene: TRBD1; J gene: TRBJ2-1; clone size: -; V gene: TRBV11-3; CDR3 protein: CALKTGGKLCNEQFF; CDR3 DNA: TGTGCCCTCAAAACAGGGGGCAAATTGTGCAATGAGCAGTTCTTC
D gene: -; J gene: TRBJ2-3; clone size: -; V gene: TRBV13; CDR3 protein: CASTRTDTQYF; CDR3 DNA: TGTGCCAGCACCCGCACAGATACGCAGTATTTT
D gene: -; J gene: TRBJ2-2; clone size: -; V gene: TRBV7-9; CDR3 protein: CASSLSTGELFF; CDR3 DNA: TGTGCCAGCAGCTTAAGTACAGGGGAGCTGTTTTTT
D gene: -; J gene: TRBJ2-1; clone size: -; V gene: TRBV7-3; CDR3 protein: CASSLGSQGLGNEQFF; CDR3 DNA: TGTGCCAGCAGCTTAGGGAGTCAGGGTCTGGGCAATGAGCAGTTCTTC
D gene: -; J gene: TRBJ2-3; clone size: -; V gene: TRBV29-1; CDR3 protein: CSVDRGGSQQYF; CDR3 DNA: TGCAGCGTTGACAGGGGGGGGTCCCAACAGTATTTT
D gene: TRBD1; J gene: TRBJ2-5; clone size: few; V gene: TRBV5-4; CDR3 protein: CASSLAGGRETQYF; CDR3 DNA: TGTGCCAGCAGCTTAGCAGGGGGAAGAGAGACCCAGTACTTC
D gene: -; J gene: TRBJ1-5; clone size: few; V gene: TRBV7-6; CDR3 protein: CASSLAGDQPQHF; CDR3 DNA: TGTGCCAGCAGCTTAGCAGGGGATCAGCCCCAGCATTTT
D gene: TRBD1; J gene: TRBJ1-2; clone size: -; V gene: TRBV6-6; CDR3 protein: CASSYSEQGIGYTF; CDR3 DNA: TGTGCCAGCAGTTACTCCGAACAGGGGATTGGCTACACCTTC
D gene: -; J gene: TRBJ2-1; clone size: few; V gene: TRBV5-6; CDR3 protein: CASSFGPANEQFF; CDR3 DNA: TGTGCCAGCAGCTTCGGACCAGCTAATGAGCAGTTCTTC
D gene: TRBD1; J gene: TRBJ2-7; clone size: few; V gene: TRBV7-9; CDR3 protein: CASSPRDSRYEQYF; CDR3 DNA: TGTGCCAGCAGCCCCCGGGACAGTCGCTACGAGCAGTACTTC
D gene: TRBD1; J gene: TRBJ1-4; clone size: -; V gene: TRBV25-1; CDR3 protein: CASSEDRGPEKLFF; CDR3 DNA: TGTGCCAGCAGTGAGGACAGGGGTCCTGAAAAACTGTTTTTT
D gene: -; J gene: TRBJ1-4; clone size: -; V gene: TRBV19; CDR3 protein: CASSRGGGRDEKLFF; CDR3 DNA: TGTGCCAGTAGTAGGGGCGGGGGCCGTGATGAAAAACTGTTTTTT
D gene: TRBD1; J gene: TRBJ2-1; clone size: few; V gene: TRBV11-1; CDR3 protein: CASSLVWGQGYEQFF; CDR3 DNA: TGTGCCAGCAGCTTAGTCTGGGGACAGGGGTATGAGCAGTTCTTC
D gene: -; J gene: TRBJ1-1; clone size: -; V gene: TRBV7-2; CDR3 protein: CASRRDRRGITEAFF; CDR3 DNA: TGTGCCAGCAGGCGGGACCGCCGGGGGATCACTGAAGCTTTCTTT
D gene: -; J gene: TRBJ2-5; clone size: few; V gene: TRBV19; CDR3 protein: CASSYGSVETQYF; CDR3 DNA: TGTGCCAGTAGTTATGGATCAGTGGAGACCCAGTACTTC
D gene: -; J gene: TRBJ2-1; clone size: -; V gene: TRBV29-1; CDR3 protein: CSSRSGNEQFF; CDR3 DNA: TGCAGCTCCCGGTCTGGGAATGAGCAGTTCTTC
D gene: TRBD1; J gene: TRBJ2-5; clone size: -; V gene: TRBV5-5; CDR3 protein: CASSGGTGGRETQYF; CDR3 DNA: TGTGCCAGCAGCGGCGGGACAGGGGGTCGGGAGACCCAGTACTTC
D gene: -; J gene: TRBJ1-3; clone size: -; V gene: TRBV4-1; CDR3 protein: CASSQGQYSGNTIYF; CDR3 DNA: TGCGCCAGCAGCCAAGGACAGTACTCTGGAAACACCATATATTTT
D gene: TRBD2; J gene: TRBJ2-3; clone size: -; V gene: TRBV7-2; CDR3 protein: CASSLRTSAGTDTQYF; CDR3 DNA: TGTGCCAGCAGCTTACGGACTAGTGCGGGCACAGATACGCAGTATTTT
D gene: TRBD1; J gene: TRBJ2-2; clone size: -; V gene: TRBV6-6; CDR3 protein: CASSLYTGTVTGELFF; CDR3 DNA: TGTGCCAGCAGTTTGTACACCGGGACAGTAACCGGGGAGCTGTTTTTT
D gene: TRBD1; J gene: TRBJ2-1; clone size: few; V gene: TRBV10-2; CDR3 protein: CASSVTGTAEFF; CDR3 DNA: TGCGCCAGCAGTGTAACCGGGACAGCCGAGTTCTTC
D gene: -; J gene: TRBJ1-2; clone size: once; V gene: TRBV2; CDR3 protein: CASSADSGGGYTF; CDR3 DNA: TGTGCCAGCAGCGCGGACAGCGGAGGAGGCTACACCTTC
D gene: -; J gene: TRBJ2-7; clone size: few; V gene: TRBV28; CDR3 protein: CASRPTGDRHEQYF; CDR3 DNA: TGTGCCAGCAGACCTACTGGGGACCGCCACGAGCAGTACTTC
D gene: -; J gene: TRBJ2-1; clone size: few; V gene: TRBV5-1; CDR3 protein: CASSLSGYEQFF; CDR3 DNA: TGCGCCAGCAGCTTGTCGGGATATGAGCAGTTCTTC
D gene: TRBD2; J gene: TRBJ2-7; clone size: -; V gene: TRBV28; CDR3 protein: CASRGFPGTSGRAYEQYF; CDR3 DNA: TGTGCCAGCAGAGGTTTTCCTGGGACTAGCGGGAGGGCCTACGAGCAGTACTTC
D gene: -; J gene: TRBJ2-1; clone size: -; V gene: TRBV6-6; CDR3 protein: CASSPGEDFYNEQFF; CDR3 DNA: TGTGCCAGCAGCCCAGGAGAGGACTTCTACAATGAGCAGTTCTTC
D gene: -; J gene: TRBJ2-3; clone size: -; V gene: TRBV7-2; CDR3 protein: CASSTRAGQRGIDTQYF; CDR3 DNA: TGTGCCAGCAGCACGCGGGCGGGACAGCGGGGCATAGATACGCAGTATTTT
D gene: -; J gene: TRBJ1-3; clone size: -; V gene: TRBV20-1; CDR3 protein: CSVQPGNTIYF; CDR3 DNA: TGCAGTGTTCAACCCGGAAACACCATATATTTT
D gene: -; J gene: TRBJ2-5; clone size: -; V gene: TRBV4-2; CDR3 protein: CASSQARDRKETQYF; CDR3 DNA: TGTGCCAGCAGCCAAGCTAGGGATCGAAAAGAGACCCAGTACTTC
D gene: TRBD1; J gene: TRBJ2-5; clone size: -; V gene: TRBV19; CDR3 protein: CASSILQGAGETQYF; CDR3 DNA: TGTGCCAGTAGTATACTTCAGGGGGCAGGGGAGACCCAGTACTTC
D gene: -; J gene: TRBJ1-5; clone size: many; V gene: TRBV2; CDR3 protein: CASSVLEDQPQHF; CDR3 DNA: TGTGCCAGCAGTGTACTCGAGGACCAGCCCCAGCATTTT
D gene: -; J gene: TRBJ1-2; clone size: -; V gene: TRBV5-5; CDR3 protein: CASSLEGRSGYTF; CDR3 DNA: TGTGCCAGCAGCTTGGAGGGCAGGTCGGGCTACACCTTC
D gene: -; J gene: TRBJ2-7; clone size: few; V gene: TRBV7-8; CDR3 protein: CASSLARGVLHEQYF; CDR3 DNA: TGTGCCAGCAGCTTAGCGCGGGGAGTCCTGCACGAGCAGTACTTC
D gene: -; J gene: TRBJ2-7; clone size: -; V gene: TRBV7-8; CDR3 protein: CASSLGGTVPNQYF; CDR3 DNA: TGTGCCAGCAGCTTAGGGGGGACGGTTCCTAATCAGTACTTC
D gene: TRBD2; J gene: TRBJ2-3; clone size: -; V gene: TRBV14; CDR3 protein: CASSQGLAPNTQYF; CDR3 DNA: TGTGCCAGCAGCCAAGGACTAGCTCCGAATACGCAGTATTTT
D gene: -; J gene: TRBJ1-1; clone size: -; V gene: TRBV19; CDR3 protein: CASSIDWDMNTEAFF; CDR3 DNA: TGTGCCAGTAGTATAGACTGGGACATGAACACTGAAGCTTTCTTT
D gene: -; J gene: TRBJ2-1; clone size: -; V gene: TRBV2; CDR3 protein: CASKTDSYEQFF; CDR3 DNA: TGTGCCAGCAAGACCGATTCCTATGAGCAGTTCTTC
D gene: -; J gene: TRBJ1-1; clone size: few; V gene: TRBV18; CDR3 protein: CASSPRPYNTEAFF; CDR3 DNA: TGTGCCAGCTCACCACGCCCCTATAACACTGAAGCTTTCTTT
D gene: -; J gene: TRBJ2-1; clone size: once; V gene: TRBV29-1; CDR3 protein: CSVEFSSNEQFF; CDR3 DNA: TGCAGCGTTGAATTTAGTAGCAATGAGCAGTTCTTC
D gene: -; J gene: TRBJ1-1; clone size: -; V gene: TRBV10-3; CDR3 protein: CAISGRGGTEAFF; CDR3 DNA: TGTGCCATCAGCGGAAGAGGGGGCACTGAAGCTTTCTTT
D gene: -; J gene: TRBJ2-1; clone size: -; V gene: TRBV5-1; CDR3 protein: CASSLILAAPYNEQFF; CDR3 DNA: TGCGCCAGCAGCTTGATACTAGCCGCCCCATACAATGAGCAGTTCTTC
D gene: TRBD2; J gene: TRBJ2-1; clone size: -; V gene: TRBV2; CDR3 protein: CAIRQLTGLAGYNEQFF; CDR3 DNA: TGTGCCATACGACAGCTTACGGGACTAGCGGGATATAATGAGCAGTTCTTC
D gene: -; J gene: TRBJ1-1; clone size: -; V gene: TRBV2; CDR3 protein: CASSNRANTEAFF; CDR3 DNA: TGTGCCAGCAGCAACAGGGCCAACACTGAAGCTTTCTTT
D gene: -; J gene: TRBJ2-3; clone size: -; V gene: TRBV5-1; CDR3 protein: CASSPRSGDTQYF; CDR3 DNA: TGCGCCAGCAGCCCCCGGTCGGGGGATACGCAGTATTTT
D gene: -; J gene: TRBJ1-4; clone size: -; V gene: TRBV18; CDR3 protein: CASPPEGRSNEKLFF; CDR3 DNA: TGTGCCAGCCCCCCCGAGGGCCGTAGTAATGAAAAACTGTTTTTT
D gene: TRBD2; J gene: TRBJ2-3; clone size: -; V gene: TRBV2; CDR3 protein: CASTSASGRSDTQYF; CDR3 DNA: TGTGCCAGCACCTCGGCTAGCGGGAGGTCTGATACGCAGTATTTT
D gene: -; J gene: TRBJ1-1; clone size: few; V gene: TRBV4-2; CDR3 protein: CASSQDWSTEAFF; CDR3 DNA: TGTGCCAGCAGCCAAGATTGGAGCACTGAAGCTTTCTTT
D gene: TRBD2; J gene: TRBJ2-1; clone size: -; V gene: TRBV11-2; CDR3 protein: CASSLNLGGPRYNEQFF; CDR3 DNA: TGTGCCAGCAGCTTAAACTTGGGAGGGCCGAGGTACAATGAGCAGTTCTTC
D gene: -; J gene: TRBJ1-2; clone size: -; V gene: TRBV2; CDR3 protein: CASSEQGFPGYTF; CDR3 DNA: TGTGCCAGCAGTGAACAGGGTTTTCCTGGCTACACCTTC
D gene: -; J gene: TRBJ1-1; clone size: few; V gene: TRBV28; CDR3 protein: CASSLLNTEAFF; CDR3 DNA: TGTGCCAGCAGTTTATTGAACACTGAAGCTTTCTTT
D gene: TRBD1; J gene: TRBJ1-3; clone size: -; V gene: TRBV4-2; CDR3 protein: CASSQSGQGEPGNTIYF; CDR3 DNA: TGTGCCAGCAGCCAAAGCGGACAGGGAGAACCCGGAAACACCATATATTTT
D gene: -; J gene: TRBJ2-3; clone size: -; V gene: TRBV7-3; CDR3 protein: CASSLLEQGFGDTQYF; CDR3 DNA: TGTGCCAGCAGCTTATTAGAACAGGGCTTTGGAGATACGCAGTATTTT
D gene: TRBD2; J gene: TRBJ2-3; clone size: -; V gene: TRBV5-1; CDR3 protein: CASSPGLAGPDTQYF; CDR3 DNA: TGCGCCAGCAGCCCTGGACTAGCGGGCCCAGATACGCAGTATTTT